This passage covers 4 T cell receptor beta chains from one sample sequenced in a study of regulatory T cells in long-lasting Graves disease. Time point specified: persistent/refractory GD, antithyroid drugs over 5 years with positive TRAb. Isolated PBMC RNA provided the starting material for the TCR library. Arm-PCR of CDR3 regions and iRepertoire HTBI primers were the basis on which TCR beta libraries were built. One entry per CDR3 protein, called by TCRdb with MiXCR from the multiplex PCR reads. The profile shows fewer than 450,000 distinct CDR3 sequences, around 21% of them singletons. The sample was peripheral blood mononuclear cells (PBMCs), taken when the disease was refractory, from a patient treated with antithyroid drugs. All receptors come from a female donor with Graves disease.

The chain has TRBV29-1 and TRBJ2-5; D may be TRBD2 (5 bases). Germline V CDR1 and CDR2: SQVTM, ANQGSEA. The CDR3 runs to 11 residues. V lost 4 bases and J 4 bases, leaving 7 bases between the germline ends. The chain's CDR3 is CSVAGSETQYF. The CDR3, as DNA: TGCAGCGTTGCGGGGTCAGAGACCCAGTACTTC.

This clonotype was detected only a few times. V is TRBV20-1 and J is TRBJ2-7, with no clear D. The V gene's germline CDR1 is DFQATT and CDR2 SNEGSKA (reference sequence). Trimming pared 0 bases from V and 2 bases from J, leaving 8 bases between. The CDR3 is 13 amino acids. The DNA of the CDR3 is TGCAGTGCTAGAGAAAATCCAGCCTACGAGCAGTACTTC. Translation gives CSARENPAYEQYF.

This clonotype was counted a single time. This may be a read error: a much more frequent sequence differs by one nucleotide. V gene TRBV18 combines with J gene TRBJ2-5, with 7 bases lining up with TRBD2. Germline lookup yields CDR1 KGHSH and CDR2 LQKENI. The CDR3 extends over 16 amino acids. With V trimmed by 1 base and J by 2 bases, 7 bases remained unmatched. The CDR3 is CASSPLPSAGQETQYF. For the CDR3, the DNA is TGTGCCAGCTCACCACTCCCCTCAGCGGGGCAAGAGACCCAGTACTTC. Filled out from reference TRBV18 and TRBJ2-5, the complete variable domain reads NAGVMQNPRHLVRRRGQEARLRCSPMKGHSHVYWYRQLPEEGLKFMVYLQKENIIDESGMPKERFSAEFPKEGPSILRIQQVVRGDSAAYFCASSPLPSAGQETQYFGPGTRLLVL.

This clonotype was recorded a few times. The V call is TRBV10-1, the J call TRBJ1-1; D is unresolved. The CDR3 is made up of 13 amino acids. The germline V and J ends were trimmed by 2 bases and 8 bases, with 12 bases remaining between them. Germline loops: CDR1 WNHNN, CDR2 SYGVQD (reference sequence). Written as DNA, the CDR3 is TGCGCCAGCAGTGAGAGCGGGCGGGGAGAAGCTTTCTTT. Protein: CASSESGRGEAFF.